Listed here are 22 T cell receptor beta chains from one sample, sequenced in a study of T cells after yellow fever vaccination. TCRdb ran MiXCR on the 5' RACE reads and lists one entry per CDR3 protein. The repertoire includes under 700,000 distinct CDR3 sequences, 17% of them detected once, and roughly 17% sits in the top ten. The material was PBMCs, obtained about 5 days after the first yellow fever vaccination. Receptors originate from a man aged 18 to 29 who received the YFV17D yellow fever vaccine.

This clonotype has ten or more counts. V and J are TRBV3-1 and TRBJ1-6; perhaps TRBD1 as D (6 bases). V lost 4 bases and J lost 3, with 10 bases in between. The CDR3 totals 15 residues. The germline V gene has CDR1 LGHDT and CDR2 YNNKEL (reference sequence). CDR3 in DNA: TGTGCCAGCAGCCCCACAGGGTTCTATAATTCACCCCTCCACTTT. Translating it yields CASSPTGFYNSPLHF.

This clonotype showed up many times. The chain employs TRBV11-2 and TRBJ2-3, with 7 bases aligning to TRBD2. With 3 bases clipped from V and 0 bases from J, the junction kept 3 bases outside the gene matches. Germline lookup yields CDR1 SGHAT and CDR2 FQNNGV. CDR3 size: 15 residues. The CDR3 DNA sequence: TGTGCCAGCAGCTTGGTGCGGGGGAGCACAGATACGCAGTATTTT. Its translation is CASSLVRGSTDTQYF.

This clonotype was observed a few times. The gene calls are TRBV27 and TRBJ2-7, with 7 bases that match TRBD2. Germline lookup yields CDR1 MNHEY and CDR2 SMNVEV (reference sequence). V was clipped by 2 bases and J by 0 bases; unmatched bases: 10. The CDR3 spans 17 residues. CDR3: CASSLMASGVSSYEQYF. The CDR3 coding sequence is TGTGCCAGCAGTTTAATGGCTAGCGGAGTGAGCTCCTACGAGCAGTACTTC.

This clonotype was counted once. This chain uses TRBV20-1 with TRBJ1-5, with 9 bases aligning to TRBD1. J gave up 6 bases and V 3 bases, and 6 bases lay outside the gene matches. Germline V gene sequence: CDR1 DFQATT, CDR2 SNEGSKA (reference sequence). CDR3 length equals 14 residues. The CDR3 nucleotides are TGCAGTGCTAGTACCGGGACAGGGATTCAGCCCCAGCATTTT. It translates to CSASTGTGIQPQHF.

In its sample, this clonotype was seen many times. The V gene is TRBV5-1, the J gene TRBJ2-7; D remains ambiguous. This CDR3 spans 14 amino acids. V was shortened by 8 bases and J by 3 bases, with 18 bases between the two germline ends. Germline V gene lookup returns CDR1 SGHRS and CDR2 YFSETQ. The CDR3 is CASAGNEALYEQYF. CDR3 nucleotide sequence: TGCGCCAGTGCAGGAAACGAGGCGCTCTACGAGCAGTACTTC. The variable domain in full, with the rest retrieved from reference TRBV5-1 and TRBJ2-7, is KAGVTQTPRYLIKTRGQQVTLSCSPISGHRSVSWYQQTPGQGLQFLFEYFSETQRNKGNFPGRFSGRQFSNSRSEMNVSTLELGDSALYLCASAGNEALYEQYFGPGTRLTVT.

CDR3 loop: CSARVFGMRGSTDTQYF. CDR3 coding DNA: TGCAGTGCTAGAGTCTTCGGAATGAGGGGAAGCACAGATACGCAGTATTTT. The chain carries TRBV20-1 and TRBJ2-3; possibly TRBD1 or TRBD2 for D (5 bases each). The germline gives CDR1 DFQATT, CDR2 SNEGSKA (reference sequence). The V end lost 1 base, the J end lost 0 bases, and 17 bases lay between the germline ends. This CDR3 contains 17 residues.

The sample holds many counts of this clonotype. The chain links TRBV5-1 to TRBJ2-1, with TRBD2 matching 12 bases. V trimming: 3 bases; J trimming: 2 bases; junction bases outside the gene matches: 12. Germline CDR1 SGHRS, CDR2 YFSETQ. CDR3 length: 19 amino acids. DNA of the CDR3: TGCGCCAGCAGCTCCGCACTAGCGGGGGGTCCTCCCACCTACAATGAGCAGTTCTTC. Protein sequence: CASSSALAGGPPTYNEQFF. Filled out from reference TRBV5-1 and TRBJ2-1, the complete variable domain reads KAGVTQTPRYLIKTRGQQVTLSCSPISGHRSVSWYQQTPGQGLQFLFEYFSETQRNKGNFPGRFSGRQFSNSRSEMNVSTLELGDSALYLCASSSALAGGPPTYNEQFFGPGTRLTVL.

The chain recombines TRBV7-9 with TRBJ2-5, with 8 bases lining up with TRBD1. Losses at the gene ends were 1 base for V and 5 bases for J; bases not matched to a gene: 12. Germline V gene lookup returns CDR1 SEHNR and CDR2 FQNEAQ (reference sequence). CDR3 length: 17 residues. The CDR3 reads CASSLEETGAMRETQYF. DNA for the CDR3: TGTGCCAGCAGCTTAGAGGAGACAGGGGCCATGCGGGAGACCCAGTACTTC.

There are a few counts of this clonotype. The chain is built from TRBV7-2 and TRBJ2-7; D possibly corresponds to TRBD1 (5 bases). The germline V and J ends were trimmed by 5 bases and 2 bases, with 10 bases remaining between them. This CDR3 has 13 residues. Germline assignment: CDR1 SGHTA and CDR2 FQGNSA. CDR3: CASSPRAAYEQYF. The DNA of the CDR3 is TGTGCCAGCAGCCCCAGGGCAGCCTACGAGCAGTACTTC.

In DNA form, the CDR3 reads TGTGCCAGCACCCGTGGCTTCGGAAACACCATATATTTT. This codes for CASTRGFGNTIYF. V gene TRBV28 combines with J gene TRBJ1-3, with D uncertain. V gave up 7 bases and J gave up 4 bases, with 11 bases separating them. CDR1 and CDR2 from the germline V gene are MDHEN and SYDVKM. This CDR3 is 13 amino acids long.

This clonotype turned up a few times. The rearrangement joins TRBV5-1 to TRBJ2-1; 9 bases align to TRBD2. V lost 4 bases and J lost 0; bases outside the gene matches: 8. Looked up from germline, CDR1 is SGHRS and CDR2 is YFSETQ. This CDR3 has 17 residues. CDR3 amino acids: CASSAIAGASSYNEQFF. The CDR3 nucleotides are TGCGCCAGCAGCGCAATAGCGGGGGCCAGCTCCTACAATGAGCAGTTCTTC.

The V and J genes are TRBV7-3 and TRBJ2-5; D not certain. The CDR3 covers 13 residues. CDR1 and CDR2 (germline): SGHTA, FQGTGA. Trimming removed 4 bases at V and 5 bases at J, with 11 bases between. The CDR3 protein is CASSSTLTETQYF. The CDR3 DNA is TGTGCCAGCAGCTCTACCCTAACGGAGACCCAGTACTTC.

The chain links TRBV7-3 to TRBJ2-3; D possibly corresponds to TRBD1 (6 bases). Per the germline V gene, CDR1 is SGHTA and CDR2 is FQGTGA. V was shortened by 5 bases and J by 0 bases, with 15 bases between the two germline ends. The CDR3 is made up of 16 amino acids. CDR3 sequence: CASSPGHSTSTDTQYF. CDR3 coding DNA: TGTGCCAGCAGCCCGGGACACTCTACTAGCACAGATACGCAGTATTTT.

The chain employs TRBV5-1 and TRBJ2-4; the match to TRBD2 covers 8 bases. This CDR3 is 13 amino acids long. Germline CDR1 SGHRS, CDR2 YFSETQ. The V segment lost 4 bases and the J segment 8 bases; nucleotides outside the gene matches: 5. The CDR3 nucleotides are TGCGCCAGCAGCCCCGGGGGGGAGGACATTCAGTACTTC. Translated: CASSPGGEDIQYF.

This clonotype was seen more than once but under ten times. The chain employs TRBV2 and TRBJ2-3, with 7 nucleotides matching TRBD2. The CDR3 runs 12 residues. The junction had 3 bases not matched to a gene; V was cut back by 6 bases and J by 6 bases. Germline V gene sequence: CDR1 SNHLY, CDR2 FYNNEI. The CDR3, as DNA: TGTGCCAGCAGGGGGACTACTGATACGCAGTATTTT. The encoded protein is CASRGTTDTQYF.

In its sample, this clonotype was seen a few times. The chain combines TRBV9 with TRBJ1-4, with D tentatively TRBD1 (6 bases). CDR1 is SGDLS, CDR2 YYNGEE, per germline. The CDR3 contains 14 residues. Trimming pared 3 bases from V and 5 bases from J, leaving 11 bases between. CDR3 region: CASSAGGKNEKLFF. The CDR3 DNA reads TGTGCCAGCAGCGCGGGGGGCAAGAATGAAAAACTGTTTTTT.

This clonotype was seen a few times. The chain recombines TRBV7-9 with TRBJ2-5; D gene ambiguous. The CDR3 runs 13 residues. V was pared by 4 bases and J by 5 bases, with 11 bases between. Germline V gene sequence: CDR1 SEHNR, CDR2 FQNEAQ (reference sequence). CDR3 sequence reads: CASSYVEGETQYF. The CDR3 DNA sequence: TGTGCCAGCAGCTATGTAGAAGGGGAGACCCAGTACTTC.

The genes are TRBV4-2 and TRBJ1-4; TRBD1 is a possible D gene (6 bases). The germline V gene has CDR1 LGHNA and CDR2 YNFKEQ. Trimming removed 0 bases at V and 8 bases at J, with 13 bases between. This CDR3 region has 15 residues. Written as DNA, the CDR3 is TGTGCCAGCAGCCAAGAAGAGGGGCAGGGGGAAAAACTGTTTTTT. Its translation: CASSQEEGQGEKLFF.

This clonotype has a handful of counts. This chain uses TRBV5-4 with TRBJ2-5; 7 bases map to TRBD1. The V and J ends lost 4 bases and 2 bases, in that order; junction bases with no gene match: 5. The CDR3 extends over 14 amino acids. Germline V gene sequence: CDR1 SGHNT, CDR2 YYREEE (reference sequence). As DNA, the CDR3 is TGTGCCAGCAGCAAGGGGACAGCGCAAGAGACCCAGTACTTC. Its translation: CASSKGTAQETQYF.

The rearrangement joins TRBV12-3 or TRBV12-4 to TRBJ2-5; TRBD1 might be the D (5 bases). The CDR3 covers 15 residues. With 2 bases removed from V and 1 base from J, the gap between germline ends came to 11 bases. The CDR3 spells CASSLNYRTQETQYF. The CDR3 coding sequence is TGTGCCAGCAGTTTAAACTACAGGACCCAAGAGACCCAGTACTTC.

The J gene is TRBJ1-1, the V gene TRBV7-8; D is unclear. There are 15 residues in the CDR3. The V end lost 5 bases, the J end lost 0 bases, and 13 bases lay between the germline ends. The V gene's germline CDR1 is SGHVS and CDR2 FQNEAQ. The CDR3 loop reads CASSSRGDLNTEAFF. The CDR3 DNA reads TGTGCCAGCAGCAGCCGGGGAGATCTGAACACTGAAGCTTTCTTT. Looking up the rest from reference TRBV7-8 and TRBJ1-1 gives the full variable domain: GAGVSQSPRYKVAKRGQDVALRCDPISGHVSLFWYQQALGQGPEFLTYFQNEAQLDKSGLPSDRFFAERPEGSVSTLKIQRTQQEDSAVYLCASSSRGDLNTEAFFGQGTRLTVV.

The chain recombines TRBV12-3 or TRBV12-4 with TRBJ2-2; 8 bases fit TRBD2. This CDR3 is 18 amino acids long. V trimming: 3 bases; J trimming: 0 bases; junction bases outside the gene matches: 9. The CDR3 protein is CASSFRKRGRPNTGELFF. The DNA of the CDR3 is TGTGCCAGCAGTTTCAGGAAGCGGGGGAGGCCGAACACCGGGGAGCTGTTTTTT.